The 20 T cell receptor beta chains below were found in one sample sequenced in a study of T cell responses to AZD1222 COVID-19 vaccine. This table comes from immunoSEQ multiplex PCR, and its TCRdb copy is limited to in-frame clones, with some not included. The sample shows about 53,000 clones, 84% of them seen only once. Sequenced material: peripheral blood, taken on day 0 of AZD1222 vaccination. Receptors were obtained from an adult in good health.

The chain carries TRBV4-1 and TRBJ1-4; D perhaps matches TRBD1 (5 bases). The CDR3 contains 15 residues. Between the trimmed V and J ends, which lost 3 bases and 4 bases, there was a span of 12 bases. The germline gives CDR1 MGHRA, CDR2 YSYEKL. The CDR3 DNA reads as TGCGCCAGCAGCCATTTTGGGGACGGTAATGAAAAACTGTTTTTT. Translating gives CASSHFGDGNEKLFF.

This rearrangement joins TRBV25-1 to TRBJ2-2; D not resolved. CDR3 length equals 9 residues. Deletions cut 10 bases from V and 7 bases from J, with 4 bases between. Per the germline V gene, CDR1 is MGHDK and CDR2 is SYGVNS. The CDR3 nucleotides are TGTGCCACGAACGGGGAGCTGTTTTTT. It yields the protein CATNGELFF.

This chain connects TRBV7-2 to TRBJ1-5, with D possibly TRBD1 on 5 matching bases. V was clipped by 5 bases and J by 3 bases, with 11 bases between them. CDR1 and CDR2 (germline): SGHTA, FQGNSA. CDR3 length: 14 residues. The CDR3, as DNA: TGTGCCAGCAGCGCGGGACCGAACAATCAGCCCCAGCATTTT. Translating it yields CASSAGPNNQPQHF.

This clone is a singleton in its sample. CDR3 coding DNA: TGTGCCAGCACCAAAACAGGGGCAGAGACCCAGTACTTC. Translating it yields CASTKTGAETQYF. The genes are TRBV12-3 or TRBV12-4 and TRBJ2-5; 7 bases are shared with TRBD1. V gave up 7 bases and J gave up 4 bases; unmatched junction bases: 6. The CDR3 spans 13 residues.

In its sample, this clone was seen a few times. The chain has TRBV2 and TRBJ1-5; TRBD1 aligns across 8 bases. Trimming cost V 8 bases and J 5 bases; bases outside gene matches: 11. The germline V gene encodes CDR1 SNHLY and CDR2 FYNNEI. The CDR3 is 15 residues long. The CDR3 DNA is TGTGCCAGCGAGGAGACAGGGGCCCAGCATCAGCCCCAGCATTTT. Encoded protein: CASEETGAQHQPQHF.

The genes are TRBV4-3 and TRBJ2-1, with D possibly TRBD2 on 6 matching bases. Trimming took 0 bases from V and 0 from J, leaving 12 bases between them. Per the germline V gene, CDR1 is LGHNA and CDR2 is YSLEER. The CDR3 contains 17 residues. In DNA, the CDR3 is TGCGCCAGCAGCCAAGATCTGTCCGGGAGCTCCTACAATGAGCAGTTCTTC. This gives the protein CASSQDLSGSSYNEQFF.

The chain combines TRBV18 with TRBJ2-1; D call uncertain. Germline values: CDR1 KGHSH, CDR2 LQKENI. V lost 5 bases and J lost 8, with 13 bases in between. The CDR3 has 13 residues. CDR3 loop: CASSIGPSDEQFF. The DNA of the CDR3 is TGTGCCAGCTCAATAGGGCCCTCGGATGAGCAGTTCTTC.

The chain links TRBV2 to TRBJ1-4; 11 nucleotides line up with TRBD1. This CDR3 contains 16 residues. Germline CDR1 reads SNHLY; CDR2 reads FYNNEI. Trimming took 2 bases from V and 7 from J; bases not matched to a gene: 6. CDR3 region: CASSELGQGASEKLFF. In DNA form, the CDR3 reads TGTGCCAGCAGTGAACTAGGACAGGGGGCCTCTGAAAAACTGTTTTTT.

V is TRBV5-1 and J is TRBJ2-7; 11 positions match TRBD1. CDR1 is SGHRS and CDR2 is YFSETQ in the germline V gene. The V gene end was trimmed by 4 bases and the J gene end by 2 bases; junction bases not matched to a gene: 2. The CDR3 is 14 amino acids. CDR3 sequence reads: CASSPGQGAYEQYF. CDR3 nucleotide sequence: TGCGCCAGCAGCCCGGGACAGGGGGCCTACGAGCAGTACTTC.

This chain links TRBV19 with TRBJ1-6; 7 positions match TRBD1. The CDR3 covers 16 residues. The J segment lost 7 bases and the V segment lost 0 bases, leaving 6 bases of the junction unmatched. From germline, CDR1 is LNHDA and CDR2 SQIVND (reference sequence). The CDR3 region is CASSIDHRGDNSPLHF. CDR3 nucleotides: TGTGCCAGTAGTATAGATCACAGGGGTGACAATTCACCCCTCCACTTT.

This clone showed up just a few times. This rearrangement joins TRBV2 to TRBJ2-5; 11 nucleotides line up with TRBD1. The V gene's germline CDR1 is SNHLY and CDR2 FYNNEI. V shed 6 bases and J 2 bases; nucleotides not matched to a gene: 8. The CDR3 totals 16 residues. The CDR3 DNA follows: TGTGCCAGCAGGACGGACAGGGGGCGGGATCAAGAGACCCAGTACTTC. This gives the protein CASRTDRGRDQETQYF. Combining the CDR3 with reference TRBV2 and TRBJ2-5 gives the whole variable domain EPEVTQTPSHQVTQMGQEVILRCVPISNHLYFYWYRQILGQKVEFLVSFYNNEISEKSEIFDDQFSVERPDGSNFTLKIRSTKLEDSAMYFCASRTDRGRDQETQYFGPGTRLLVL.

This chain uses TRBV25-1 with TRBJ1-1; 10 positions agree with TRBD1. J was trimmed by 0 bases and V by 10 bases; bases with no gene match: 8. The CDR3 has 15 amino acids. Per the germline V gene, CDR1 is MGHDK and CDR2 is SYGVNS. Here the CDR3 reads CATRGGQGMNTEAFF. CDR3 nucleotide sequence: TGTGCCACCAGAGGGGGACAGGGGATGAACACTGAAGCTTTCTTT. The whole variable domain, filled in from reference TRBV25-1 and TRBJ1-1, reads EADIYQTPRYLVIGTGKKITLECSQTMGHDKMYWYQQDPGMELHLIHYSYGVNSTEKGDLSSESTVSRIRTEHFPLTLESARPSHTSQYLCATRGGQGMNTEAFFGQGTRLTVV.

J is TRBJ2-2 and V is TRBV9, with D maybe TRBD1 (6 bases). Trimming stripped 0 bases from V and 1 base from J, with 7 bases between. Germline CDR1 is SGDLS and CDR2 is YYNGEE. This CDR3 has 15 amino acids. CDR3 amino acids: CASSVVQGNTGELFF. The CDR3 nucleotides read TGTGCCAGCAGCGTAGTACAGGGGAACACCGGGGAGCTGTTTTTT.

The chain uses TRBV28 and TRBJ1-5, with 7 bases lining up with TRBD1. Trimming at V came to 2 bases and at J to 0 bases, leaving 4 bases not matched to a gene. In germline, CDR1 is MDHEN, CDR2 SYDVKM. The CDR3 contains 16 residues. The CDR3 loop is CASSLGTADSNQPQHF. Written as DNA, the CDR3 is TGTGCCAGCAGTTTAGGGACAGCCGATAGCAATCAGCCCCAGCATTTT.

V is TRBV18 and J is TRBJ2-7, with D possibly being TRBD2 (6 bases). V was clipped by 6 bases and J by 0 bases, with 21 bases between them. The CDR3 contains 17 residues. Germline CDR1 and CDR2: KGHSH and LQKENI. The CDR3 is CASSPGGLGRGSYEQYF. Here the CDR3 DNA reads TGTGCCAGCTCCCCCGGTGGGTTGGGGCGGGGCTCCTACGAGCAGTACTTC. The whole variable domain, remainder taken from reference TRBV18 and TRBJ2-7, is NAGVMQNPRHLVRRRGQEARLRCSPMKGHSHVYWYRQLPEEGLKFMVYLQKENIIDESGMPKERFSAEFPKEGPSILRIQQVVRGDSAAYFCASSPGGLGRGSYEQYFGPGTRLTVT.

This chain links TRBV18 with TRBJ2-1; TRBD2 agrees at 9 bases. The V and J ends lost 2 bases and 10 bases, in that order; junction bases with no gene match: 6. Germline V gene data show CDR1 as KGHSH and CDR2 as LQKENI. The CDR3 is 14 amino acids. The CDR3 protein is CASSPLAGEGEQFF. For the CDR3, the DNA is TGTGCCAGCTCACCATTAGCGGGGGAGGGCGAGCAGTTCTTC.

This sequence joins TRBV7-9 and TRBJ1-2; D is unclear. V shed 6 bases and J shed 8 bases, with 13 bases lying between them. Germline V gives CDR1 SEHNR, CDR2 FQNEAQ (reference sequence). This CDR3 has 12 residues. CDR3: CASSLNSEGYTF. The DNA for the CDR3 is TGTGCCAGCAGTCTAAACAGCGAGGGCTACACCTTC.

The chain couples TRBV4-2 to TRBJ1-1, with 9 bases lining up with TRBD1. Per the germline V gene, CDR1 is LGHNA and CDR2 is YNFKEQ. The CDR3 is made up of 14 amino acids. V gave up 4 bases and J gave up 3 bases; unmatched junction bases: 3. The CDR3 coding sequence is TGTGCCAGCAGCCTTCGACAGGGGGACACTGAAGCTTTCTTT. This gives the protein CASSLRQGDTEAFF.

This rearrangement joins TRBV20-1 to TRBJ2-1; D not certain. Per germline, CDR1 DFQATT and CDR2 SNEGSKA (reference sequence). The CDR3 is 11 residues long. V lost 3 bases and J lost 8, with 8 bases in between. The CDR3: CSARRRDEQFF. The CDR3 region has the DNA TGCAGTGCTAGGAGACGGGATGAGCAGTTCTTC.

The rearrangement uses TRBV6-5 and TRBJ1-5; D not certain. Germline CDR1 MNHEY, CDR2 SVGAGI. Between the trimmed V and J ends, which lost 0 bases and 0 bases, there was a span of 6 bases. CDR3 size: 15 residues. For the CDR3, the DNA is TGTGCCAGCAGTTACTCGATCGCTAGCAATCAGCCCCAGCATTTT. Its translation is CASSYSIASNQPQHF.